This T cell receptor (beta chain) was found in a study of control samples from healthy donors and cancer patients. This table comes from immunoSEQ multiplex PCR, and its TCRdb copy is limited to in-frame clones, with some not included. The table has around 250,000 clones, around 79% seen once; the top ten hold more than 10%. This CDR3 region has 14 residues. V lost 0 bases to trimming and J lost 3 bases, with 9 bases between them. From germline, CDR1 is ENHRY and CDR2 SYGVKD. The rearrangement joins TRBV10-3 to TRBJ2-7; D call uncertain. The sample comprised PBMCs. The receptor comes from a woman aged 55-70 years with lung cancer. In nucleotides, the CDR3 is TGTGCCATCAGTGAGTCCCGGGCCGACTACGAGCAGTACTTC. Amino acid sequence: CAISESRADYEQYF.